The T cell receptor (beta chain) under discussion was sequenced for a study of cytomegalovirus exposure and HLA in healthy donors. Assay: immunoSEQ multiplex PCR; the TCRdb copy retains only in-frame clones and omits some. The data show hundreds of thousands of clones, roughly 83% seen once. This CDR3 is built from 16 residues. V lost 1 base to trimming and J lost 0 bases, with 10 bases between them. CDR1 and CDR2 (germline): MNHNS, SASEGT. This clonotype was obtained from a woman younger than 35 in good health and CMV-seronegative. V gene TRBV6-1 combines with J gene TRBJ1-3; D is undetermined. Sequencing input: PBMCs. The CDR3 sequence is CASSEGGRFSGNTIYF. Here the CDR3 DNA reads TGTGCCAGCAGTGAAGGAGGCAGGTTCTCTGGAAACACCATATATTTT.